This TCR beta chain was sequenced in a study of tumor-infiltrating lymphocytes in localized non-small cell lung cancer. Background on the study: From each patient, both tumor and uninvolved lung, non-adjacent to tumor, were sampled.

The protocol was immunoSEQ multiplex PCR, while the TCRdb copy is restricted to in-frame clones and leaves out a portion. The repertoire has 11,000 to 15,000 clones, approximately 80% of them found once; the top ten carry 2% to 3%. Germline V gene sequence: CDR1 WNHNN, CDR2 SYGVQD (reference sequence). The CDR3 consists of 16 residues. V trimming: 3 bases; J trimming: 2 bases; junction bases outside the gene matches: 7. Of note for this clone: What it binds is not known.

Study conclusions and caveats: TCRbeta sequencing showed higher T cell infiltration in tumors than uninvolved lung. No T-cell fraction difference was seen between IM1 and IM2 tumors. No link was found between tumor T-cell fraction and recurrence-free survival.

Sequencing used lung tumor tissue. The receptor comes from a human donor with non-small cell lung cancer. The V gene is TRBV10-1, the J gene TRBJ2-5; TRBD2 aligns across 9 bases. The CDR3, as DNA: TGCGCCAGCAGTGAAACCCTAGCGGGAAATCAAGAGACCCAGTACTTC. It codes for CASSETLAGNQETQYF.